This T cell receptor (beta chain) was recovered during a study of shared clonotypes between healthy human individuals. This clone appeared a single time. Its antigen remains unidentified. CD8 cells regarded as naive lacked CD45RO, were positively chosen for CCR7, and omitted terminally differentiated effector memory CD45RA+ cells. This CDR3 has 15 residues. Germline V lookup: CDR1 MNHEY, CDR2 SMNVEV (reference sequence). Overall study findings and caveats: The sole specimen, blood, was sampled, and tissue repertoires likely differ. Memory subsets generally showed lower estimated richness than naive subsets.

Over several immunoSEQ plates, each subset's genomic DNA was distributed in even portions. Some clones are missing from TCRdb's copy, which holds only in-frame ones; the method was immunoSEQ multiplex PCR. Among around 640,000 clones listed, 90% to 97% were seen once. Source material: naive CD8+ T cells sorted from blood. The chain combines TRBV27 with TRBJ2-5; D tentatively fits TRBD1 or TRBD2 (5 bases each). The DNA end favors TRBJ2-7, so the J call may be wrong. The receptor's source is a woman in her 30s in good health. The CDR3 protein is CASSPHEGSSYEQYF. CDR3 nucleotides: TGTGCCAGCAGTCCCCATGAGGGGAGCTCCTACGAGCAGTACTTC.